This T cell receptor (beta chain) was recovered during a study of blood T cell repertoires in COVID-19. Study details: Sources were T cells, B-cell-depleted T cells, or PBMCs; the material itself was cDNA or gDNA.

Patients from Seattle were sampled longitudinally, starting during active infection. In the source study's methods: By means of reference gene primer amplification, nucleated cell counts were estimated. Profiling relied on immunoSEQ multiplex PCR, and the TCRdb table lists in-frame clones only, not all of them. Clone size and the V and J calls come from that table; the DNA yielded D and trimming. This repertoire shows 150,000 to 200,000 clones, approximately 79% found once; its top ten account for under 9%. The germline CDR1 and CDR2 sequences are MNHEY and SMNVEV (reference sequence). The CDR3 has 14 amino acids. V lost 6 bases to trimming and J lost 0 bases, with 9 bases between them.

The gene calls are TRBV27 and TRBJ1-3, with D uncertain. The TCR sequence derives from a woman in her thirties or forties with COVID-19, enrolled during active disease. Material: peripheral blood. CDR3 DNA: TGTGCCAGCAGCTCCCGGTCCTCTGGAAACACCATATATTTT. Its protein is CASSSRSSGNTIYF.